What follows are 15 T cell receptor beta chains derived from one specimen sequenced in a study of T cell responses to AZD1222 COVID-19 vaccine. Repertoires were generated with immunoSEQ multiplex PCR, while TCRdb's copy carries only in-frame clones and drops some. The sample holds 150,000 to 200,000 clones, roughly 87% seen once. The source material was peripheral blood, sampled on day 0 of AZD1222 vaccination. The source is an adult in good health.

The CDR3 reads CASSVTSGTYEQYF. The CDR3 coding sequence is TGTGCCAGCAGCGTAACTAGCGGGACCTACGAGCAGTACTTC. J is TRBJ2-7 and V is TRBV11-2; 10 nucleotides agree with TRBD2. This CDR3 contains 14 residues. After removal of 5 bases from V and 2 bases from J, the junction contained 3 bases not matched to a gene. Germline CDR1 is SGHAT and CDR2 is FQNNGV. Supplemented by reference TRBV11-2 and TRBJ2-7, the full variable domain reads EAGVAQSPRYKIIEKRQSVAFWCNPISGHATLYWYQQILGQGPKLLIQFQNNGVVDDSQLPKDRFSAERLKGVDSTLKIQPAKLEDSAVYLCASSVTSGTYEQYFGPGTRLTVT.

The rearrangement joins TRBV28 to TRBJ2-7; TRBD2 is a possible D gene (6 bases). Germline CDR1 reads MDHEN; CDR2 reads SYDVKM. The V and J ends lost 5 bases and 0 bases respectively, with 17 bases between them. The CDR3 is 16 amino acids. The CDR3 bases are TGTGCCAGCAGTGACGTCCGGGGAGGTTACTCCTACGAGCAGTACTTC. As protein: CASSDVRGGYSYEQYF.

V is TRBV6-5 and J is TRBJ1-1; D perhaps matches TRBD1 (6 bases). Trimming stripped 6 bases from V and 1 base from J, with 12 bases between. This CDR3 is 14 amino acids long. CDR1 and CDR2 (germline): MNHEY, SVGAGI. The CDR3 loop is CASSRLGGNTEAFF. The CDR3 nucleotides are TGTGCCAGCAGCCGTCTAGGGGGGAACACTGAAGCTTTCTTT.

This clone was counted only a few times. The chain recombines TRBV30 with TRBJ1-2; 10 positions match TRBD1. The CDR3 has 13 residues. V shed 5 bases, J shed 8 bases, and the junction held 8 bases outside the gene matches. The germline gives CDR1 GTSNPN, CDR2 SVGIG (reference sequence). The DNA of the CDR3 is TGTGCCTGGGGGGGGACAGGGGTAGAAGGCTACACCTTC. Protein product: CAWGGTGVEGYTF.

The V call is TRBV6-5, the J call TRBJ2-7; D is perhaps TRBD2 (6 bases). Germline V CDR1 and CDR2: MNHEY, SVGAGI. The CDR3 is 14 amino acids. V was cut by 5 bases and J by 3 bases, with 14 bases left in between. The CDR3 here is CASSPPGGLYEQYF. CDR3 bases: TGTGCCAGCAGTCCTCCCGGGGGACTCTACGAGCAGTACTTC.

The V gene is TRBV3-1 (or the pseudogene TRBV3-2), the J gene TRBJ2-3, with D hard to call. The CDR3 has 14 residues. Germline V CDR1 and CDR2: LGHDT, YNNKEL (reference sequence). V dropped 0 bases and J dropped 4 bases, with 8 bases sitting between them. The CDR3: CASSQDPFPDTQYF. The CDR3 DNA is TGTGCCAGCAGCCAAGACCCCTTTCCAGATACGCAGTATTTT.

This clone was detected only once. The rearrangement links TRBV28 to TRBJ1-1, with D hard to call. CDR1 and CDR2 from the germline V gene are MDHEN and SYDVKM. V lost 8 bases, J lost 4 bases, and 23 bases lay in between. The CDR3 contains 16 residues. CDR3 DNA sequence: TGTGCCAGCCCCCCGGGCCTCCCGGGCCTGGTCACTGAAGCTTTCTTT. This codes for CASPPGLPGLVTEAFF.

As for this clone: The junction and the germline gene differ at one end; a read error may be behind it. Other DNA sequences in this sample translate to the same CDR3. The chain joins TRBV4-2 to TRBJ2-3; TRBD2 might be the D (7 bases). The CDR3 contains 16 residues. Germline V lookup: CDR1 LGHNA, CDR2 YNFKEQ. The CDR3 region has the DNA TGTGCCAGCAGCCAAGATGGGGGCGGGAGCACAGATACACAGTATTTT. Its protein is CASSQDGGGSTDTQYF.

Here the CDR3 DNA reads TGTGCCAGCAGCTCAGGACTAGCGGGTCTAGGCACAGATACGCAGTATTTT. Amino acid sequence: CASSSGLAGLGTDTQYF. The chain combines TRBV7-9 with TRBJ2-3, with TRBD2 matching over 11 bases. V dropped 4 bases and J dropped 1; count of bases not matched to a gene: 7. The CDR3 consists of 17 residues. Germline values: CDR1 SEHNR, CDR2 FQNEAQ (reference sequence).

The V call is TRBV19, the J call TRBJ1-5, with D maybe TRBD1 (6 bases). CDR1 is LNHDA and CDR2 is SQIVND in the germline V gene (reference sequence). The V end lost 4 bases, the J end lost 0 bases, and 13 bases lay between the germline ends. This CDR3 has 16 amino acids. The CDR3 loop is CASSSRGANSNQPQHF. For the CDR3, the DNA is TGTGCCAGTAGTAGCAGGGGAGCTAATAGCAATCAGCCCCAGCATTTT. The full variable domain, rest sourced from reference TRBV19 and TRBJ1-5, is DGGITQSPKYLFRKEGQNVTLSCEQNLNHDAMYWYRQDPGQGLRLIYYSQIVNDFQKGDIAEGYSVSREKKESFPLTVTSAQKNPTAFYLCASSSRGANSNQPQHFGDGTRLSIL.

The chain is built from TRBV7-9 and TRBJ1-2; a possible D gene is TRBD1 (6 bases). Trimming shortened V by 7 bases and J by 1 base, and 19 bases separated the two germline ends. The length of the CDR3 is 16 residues. CDR1 is SEHNR and CDR2 is FQNEAQ in the germline V gene (reference sequence). For the CDR3, the DNA is TGTGCCAGCATCCCCAGGCAGGGGCCCCTTAACTATGGCTACACCTTC. Its protein product is CASIPRQGPLNYGYTF.

This sequence joins TRBV2 and TRBJ2-1; D is possibly TRBD2 (6 bases). The length of the CDR3 is 15 residues. The V gene's germline CDR1 is SNHLY and CDR2 FYNNEI. V was trimmed by 3 bases and J by 10 bases, leaving 19 bases between them. The CDR3 nucleotides read TGTGCCAGCAGTGAGGGGCGGGATATACTCGAGGAGCAGTTCTTC. Protein: CASSEGRDILEEQFF.

The CDR3 DNA reads TGTGCCAGCAGTATAAACACCTCAAGTGAAAAACTGTTTTTT. This translates into CASSINTSSEKLFF. V gene TRBV6-5 combines with J gene TRBJ1-4; no reliable D call. Germline lookup yields CDR1 MNHEY and CDR2 SVGAGI. With 5 bases removed from V and 7 bases from J, the gap between germline ends came to 14 bases. This CDR3 spans 14 amino acids.

This clone showed up just a few times. This rearrangement joins TRBV18 to TRBJ2-7; 10 positions agree with TRBD1. The germline V gene encodes CDR1 KGHSH and CDR2 LQKENI. Unmatched junction bases numbered 12, after V lost 4 bases and J lost 9 bases. The CDR3 spans 15 residues. The CDR3 is CASSRTGQGRYGQYF. The CDR3 nucleotides read TGTGCCAGCTCACGGACGGGACAGGGGCGGTATGGGCAGTACTTC.

The chain uses TRBV7-9 and TRBJ2-5; either TRBD1 or TRBD2 may supply D (5 bases each). V lost 1 base and J lost 5, with 11 bases in between. CDR3 length equals 14 residues. CDR1 is SEHNR and CDR2 is FQNEAQ in the germline V gene (reference sequence). The CDR3 bases are TGTGCCAGCAGCTTAGATCGCGAGGGGGAGACCCAGTACTTC. Encoded protein: CASSLDREGETQYF.